This T cell receptor beta chain originates from a study of breast tumors, draining lymph nodes, adjacent tissues (dated by TCRdb to about 2016). Turning to the overall study: The study compared TCR beta repertoires across tumor, adjacent nontumor tissue and axillary lymph nodes from breast cancer patients. In human breast cancer, the study set out to assess how tumor, surrounding tissue and draining lymph node repertoires relate to one another and whether T cells might be exchanged between them. The paper's findings and limits, for the study overall: Tumors showed preferential V and J gene usage, and their T-cell repertoire diversity fell below that of lymph nodes yet above that of nontumor tissue. The study presented the conclusion that tumor T cells originate in lymph nodes as consistent with a hypothesis, not as something directly demonstrated. A scenario in which most tumor T cells derive from the lymph node and then expand within tumor tissue was judged to be consistent with the data. In luminal-like breast cancer, tumor and nontumor tissue repertoires resembled each other significantly more than in basal-like breast cancer.

Lymph node samples came from the axillary draining lymph nodes of breast cancer patients. With regard to this clonotype: Its antigen remains unidentified. Base qualities were left out, and no much larger clone turns up one base away.

The run used an Illumina HiSeq 2000. Multiplex PCR amplification was used to generate the TCR beta chain libraries. High-throughput sequencing was used to analyze the amplified TCR beta chain products. Using fastp trimming at Q25 and MiXCR clonotype assembly, TCRdb reanalyzed the public sequencing data and kept in-frame beta chains. Rows matching on CDR3 protein sequence are summarized as one entry with the most common DNA and genes. This sample comprises about 230,000 distinct CDR3 sequences, approximately 31% of them detected only once. The top ten clonotypes cover about 1.4% of the sample. From a lookup of the germline V gene, CDR1 and CDR2 are SGHAT and FQNNGV. V is shortened by 1 base, J by 11 bases, and the region joining them spans 8 bases. Including cysteine and phenylalanine, the CDR3 has 12 amino acids. The only DNA kept is the CDR3, 36 bases in frame from the first base.

The TCR sequence derives from a female donor with breast cancer. Some clones in this sample may be carry-over from other donors' samples. The sample comprised axillary lymph node tissue. The sequence links TRBV11-2 to TRBJ1-4, with no reliable assignment of the D segment. The DNA reads TGTGCCAGCAGCTTAGGAACCGTGAAACTGTTTTTT. Translated, it gives CASSLGTVKLFF.